These 24 T cell receptor beta chains came from one sample sequenced in a study of blood T cell repertoires in COVID-19. The protocol was immunoSEQ multiplex PCR, while the TCRdb copy is restricted to in-frame clones and leaves out a portion. The data hold about 300,000 clones, with approximately 90% observed a single time. Sequencing was done on a sample of peripheral blood. These receptors were collected from a man between 18 and 29 years old with active or convalescent COVID-19.

In this sample, this clone turned up a few times. The chain couples TRBV11-2 to TRBJ1-1; 11 nucleotides match TRBD1. CDR3 length: 13 residues. V shed 4 bases and J 9 bases; nucleotides not matched to a gene: 4. CDR1 and CDR2 from the germline V gene are SGHAT and FQNNGV. The CDR3 protein is CASSSGQGAKAFF. The CDR3 DNA is TGTGCCAGCAGCTCCGGACAGGGGGCGAAAGCTTTCTTT.

This rearrangement joins TRBV10-3 to TRBJ1-5; TRBD1 matches 8 bases. Germline CDR1 and CDR2: ENHRY and SYGVKD. V trimming: 6 bases; J trimming: 6 bases; junction bases outside the gene matches: 4. The CDR3 length is 13 residues. The CDR3 here is CAISGTGTQPQHF. The CDR3, as DNA: TGTGCCATCAGCGGGACAGGAACTCAGCCCCAGCATTTT.

This clone was detected only a few times. V usage is TRBV19 and J usage is TRBJ1-1, with D maybe TRBD1 (5 bases). The CDR3 loop spans 13 amino acids. V dropped 5 bases and J dropped 7 bases, with 14 bases sitting between them. The germline V gene has CDR1 LNHDA and CDR2 SQIVND (reference sequence). The CDR3 DNA reads TGTGCCAGTAGTTTAAGCCCCCAGGGTGAAGCTTTCTTT. This codes for CASSLSPQGEAFF.

This clone came up once. CDR3 sequence (DNA): TGTGCCAGCTCGCCTACAGGTTACAATCAGCCCCAGCATTTT. Its translation: CASSPTGYNQPQHF. The rearrangement joins TRBV18 to TRBJ1-5, with D possibly TRBD1 on 5 matching bases. The CDR3 has 14 residues. V lost 6 bases, J lost 3 bases, and 12 bases lay in between. Germline V gene data show CDR1 as KGHSH and CDR2 as LQKENI. Using reference TRBV18 and TRBJ1-5 for the parts outside the CDR3, the full variable domain is NAGVMQNPRHLVRRRGQEARLRCSPMKGHSHVYWYRQLPEEGLKFMVYLQKENIIDESGMPKERFSAEFPKEGPSILRIQQVVRGDSAAYFCASSPTGYNQPQHFGDGTRLSIL.

The table lists this clone with a count of one. V is TRBV19 and J is TRBJ1-5; the D gene is possibly TRBD1 (5 bases). The CDR3 contains 15 residues. Trimming took off 0 bases at V and 2 bases at J, with 8 bases between the two ends. Germline loops: CDR1 LNHDA, CDR2 SQIVND (reference sequence). CDR3 coding DNA: TGTGCCAGTAGTATAGACAGGGTAGGCAATCAGCCCCAGCATTTT. It codes for CASSIDRVGNQPQHF.

A remark on this clone: This sample also contains other DNA sequences that code for the same CDR3. This rearrangement joins TRBV5-1 to TRBJ1-1, with 7 nucleotides matching TRBD1. The CDR3 sequence is 13 residues long. V lost 2 bases and J lost 5; bases outside the gene matches: 3. CDR1 and CDR2 (germline): SGHRS, YFSETQ. CDR3 sequence reads: CASSLDRVTEAFF. CDR3 coding DNA: TGCGCCAGCAGCTTAGACAGGGTAACTGAAGCTTTCTTT.

The CDR3: CASSDRGPNSPLHF. The CDR3 coding sequence is TGTGCCAGCAGCGATCGGGGTCCGAATTCACCCCTCCACTTT. The J gene is TRBJ1-6, the V gene TRBV9; D gene uncertain. The CDR3 totals 14 residues. V was shortened by 3 bases and J by 7 bases, with 11 bases between the two germline ends. The germline gives CDR1 SGDLS, CDR2 YYNGEE.

V and J are TRBV7-8 and TRBJ1-5; D remains ambiguous. Trimming shortened V by 5 bases and J by 2 bases, and 16 bases separated the two germline ends. Germline CDR1 is SGHVS and CDR2 is FQNEAQ. The CDR3 sequence is 16 residues long. CDR3 protein: CASSQPADFRNQPQHF. In DNA form, the CDR3 reads TGTGCCAGCAGCCAGCCGGCGGATTTTCGCAATCAGCCCCAGCATTTT.

The chain uses TRBV7-9 and TRBJ1-2; 7 bases line up with TRBD1. The CDR3 contains 14 residues. The V gene's germline CDR1 is SEHNR and CDR2 FQNEAQ (reference sequence). Unmatched junction bases numbered 12, after V lost 6 bases and J lost 8 bases. CDR3 bases: TGTGCCAGCAGAACCAACCTGGACAGGCAGGGCTACACCTTC. Protein: CASRTNLDRQGYTF.

V and J are TRBV9 and TRBJ2-1, with 8 bases identical to TRBD2. CDR3 length: 16 amino acids. Germline assignment: CDR1 SGDLS and CDR2 YYNGEE. J gave up 1 base and V 0 bases, and 3 bases lay outside the gene matches. The CDR3 region has the DNA TGTGCCAGCAGCGTAGTTACTAGCGGTTCCTACAATGAGCAGTTCTTC. Protein: CASSVVTSGSYNEQFF.

V is TRBV3-1 (or the pseudogene TRBV3-2) and J is TRBJ1-5; D not certain. The CDR3 extends over 16 amino acids. V was trimmed by 1 base and J by 7 bases, leaving 17 bases between them. CDR1 and CDR2 from the germline V gene are LGHDT and YNNKEL (reference sequence). The CDR3 region is CASSQGGVGRGQPQHF. CDR3 DNA sequence: TGTGCCAGCAGCCAAGGAGGTGTTGGGCGCGGGCAGCCCCAGCATTTT.

This sequence joins TRBV7-9 and TRBJ1-2, with D possibly being TRBD1 (6 bases). Trimming shortened V by 5 bases and J by 7 bases, and 20 bases separated the two germline ends. This CDR3 comprises 15 residues. Germline V lookup: CDR1 SEHNR, CDR2 FQNEAQ (reference sequence). The CDR3 nucleotides read TGTGCCAGCAGCCTAACCGGGCAGGGGAAGGTTGGCTACACCTTC. This encodes CASSLTGQGKVGYTF.

This chain links TRBV6-5 with TRBJ2-2; D is undetermined. Germline V gene lookup returns CDR1 MNHEY and CDR2 SVGAGI. Between the trimmed V and J ends, which lost 5 bases and 1 base, there was a span of 11 bases. This CDR3 region has 15 residues. CDR3 amino acids: CASSHDWLNTGELFF. The CDR3, as DNA: TGTGCCAGCAGTCATGACTGGCTGAACACCGGGGAGCTGTTTTTT.

This chain links TRBV5-3 with TRBJ1-6; 7 positions match TRBD1. TRBV5-3 is labeled an ORF, and its function is uncertain. V shed 5 bases, J shed 5 bases, and the junction held 4 bases outside the gene matches. There are 14 residues in the CDR3. CDR3 residues: CARSSDRDNSPLHF. CDR3 coding DNA: TGTGCCAGAAGTAGTGACAGGGATAATTCACCCCTCCACTTT.

V is TRBV19 and J is TRBJ1-5; possibly TRBD1 for D (5 bases). Trimming shortened V by 2 bases and J by 0 bases, and 11 bases separated the two germline ends. From germline, CDR1 is LNHDA and CDR2 SQIVND (reference sequence). The CDR3 extends over 16 amino acids. CDR3 DNA: TGTGCCAGTAGTATAAACCCAGGACATAGCAATCAGCCCCAGCATTTT. Residues: CASSINPGHSNQPQHF.

V is TRBV6-5 and J is TRBJ2-6, with D tentatively TRBD2 (6 bases). V gave up 0 bases and J gave up 0 bases, with 6 bases separating them. This CDR3 spans 16 amino acids. The germline CDR1 and CDR2 sequences are MNHEY and SVGAGI. The CDR3 sequence: CASSYSTSSGANVLTF. The CDR3 DNA follows: TGTGCCAGCAGTTACTCGACTAGCTCTGGGGCCAACGTCCTGACTTTC.

This chain uses TRBV11-2 with TRBJ2-3; D is perhaps TRBD2 (6 bases). This CDR3 is built from 15 residues. CDR1 is SGHAT, CDR2 FQNNGV, per germline. The ends were cut back, 1 base at V and 0 bases at J, with 8 bases in the middle. The CDR3 here is CASSLGGTSTDTQYF. CDR3 bases: TGTGCCAGCAGCTTAGGTGGGACTAGCACAGATACGCAGTATTTT. The full variable domain, completed using reference TRBV11-2 and TRBJ2-3, is EAGVAQSPRYKIIEKRQSVAFWCNPISGHATLYWYQQILGQGPKLLIQFQNNGVVDDSQLPKDRFSAERLKGVDSTLKIQPAKLEDSAVYLCASSLGGTSTDTQYFGPGTRLTVL.

The chain has TRBV28 and TRBJ2-1; 10 positions agree with TRBD2. This CDR3 has 16 residues. The germline V gene encodes CDR1 MDHEN and CDR2 SYDVKM. V dropped 5 bases and J dropped 6; count of bases not matched to a gene: 10. Here the CDR3 reads CASSPLAGGTFNEQFF. The CDR3 DNA sequence: TGTGCCAGCAGTCCATTAGCGGGAGGAACGTTCAATGAGCAGTTCTTC.

This clone was counted only a few times. The chain recombines TRBV29-1 with TRBJ1-2; 7 bases align to TRBD1. J lost 8 bases, V lost 0 bases, and 9 bases had no gene match. CDR1 and CDR2 (germline): SQVTM, ANQGSEA. The CDR3 runs 14 residues. The CDR3: CSVEEIQGLWGYTF. The CDR3 DNA reads TGCAGCGTTGAAGAAATACAGGGGCTTTGGGGCTACACCTTC.

Here the CDR3 DNA reads TGTGCCAGCAGCCCGAGACTAGCAGGTACACTCTACAATGAGCAGTTCTTC. It specifies CASSPRLAGTLYNEQFF. This chain uses TRBV9 with TRBJ2-1, with TRBD2 matching over 7 bases. Trimming took 4 bases from V and 3 from J; bases not matched to a gene: 13. Germline-derived CDR1 and CDR2 are SGDLS and YYNGEE. This CDR3 contains 17 residues.

This clone was seen many times. The chain couples TRBV29-1 to TRBJ2-1; 10 bases are shared with TRBD2. V shed 1 base, J shed 7 bases, and the junction held 16 bases outside the gene matches. The length of the CDR3 is 18 residues. Germline CDR1 SQVTM, CDR2 ANQGSEA. CDR3 residues: CSVEGLAGDTETSNEQFF. The CDR3 region has the DNA TGCAGCGTTGAAGGTCTAGCGGGAGACACCGAAACCTCGAATGAGCAGTTCTTC.

The rearrangement joins TRBV24-1 to TRBJ2-7, with 8 bases that match TRBD2. Germline loops: CDR1 KGHDR, CDR2 SFDVKD. The CDR3 is 14 amino acids. Trimming removed 5 bases from V and 6 bases from J; junction bases left unmatched: 8. In nucleotides, the CDR3 is TGTGCCACCAGTGGAACGGGAGGGATGAGCGAGCAGTACTTC. This translates into CATSGTGGMSEQYF.

The V call is TRBV5-1, the J call TRBJ1-1; TRBD1 matches 7 bases. Germline V lookup: CDR1 SGHRS, CDR2 YFSETQ. The CDR3 consists of 15 residues. The junction had 14 bases not matched to a gene; V was cut back by 5 bases and J by 7 bases. CDR3 nucleotide sequence: TGCGCCAGCAGGATCGGTCGTGGGACAGCCCGTGAAGCTTTCTTT. Translated, it gives CASRIGRGTAREAFF.

The V gene is TRBV7-2, the J gene TRBJ2-1, with D uncertain. Germline V gives CDR1 SGHTA, CDR2 FQGNSA. V dropped 0 bases and J dropped 15 bases, with 12 bases sitting between them. The CDR3 is 12 residues long. CDR3: CASSLATPPPFF. For the CDR3, the DNA is TGTGCCAGCAGCTTAGCGACTCCCCCCCCGTTCTTC. The whole variable domain, filled in from reference TRBV7-2 and TRBJ2-1, reads GAGVSQSPSNKVTEKGKDVELRCDPISGHTALYWYRQSLGQGLEFLIYFQGNSAPDKSGLPSDRFSAERTGGSVSTLTIQRTQQEDSAVYLCASSLATPPPFFGPGTRLTVL.